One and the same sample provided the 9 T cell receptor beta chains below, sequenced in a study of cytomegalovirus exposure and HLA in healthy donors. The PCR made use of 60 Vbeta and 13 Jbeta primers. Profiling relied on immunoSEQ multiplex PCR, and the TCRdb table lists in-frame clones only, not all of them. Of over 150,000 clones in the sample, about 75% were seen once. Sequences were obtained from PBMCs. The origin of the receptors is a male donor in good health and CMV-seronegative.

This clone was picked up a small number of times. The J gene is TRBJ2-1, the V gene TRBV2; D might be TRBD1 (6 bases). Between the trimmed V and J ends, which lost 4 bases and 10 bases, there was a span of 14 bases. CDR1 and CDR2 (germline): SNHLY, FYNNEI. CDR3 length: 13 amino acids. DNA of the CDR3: TGTGCCAGCAGTGGGCAGGGGTCAGGAGAGCAGTTCTTC. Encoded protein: CASSGQGSGEQFF.

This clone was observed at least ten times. For the CDR3, the DNA is TGTGCCAGTAGTACAGGACAGCCAAATTCACCCCTCCACTTT. Translation: CASSTGQPNSPLHF. The rearrangement links TRBV19 to TRBJ1-6; D perhaps matches TRBD1 (6 bases). V lost 4 bases and J 7 bases, leaving 11 bases between the germline ends. CDR3 length: 14 residues. The V gene's germline CDR1 is LNHDA and CDR2 SQIVND (reference sequence).

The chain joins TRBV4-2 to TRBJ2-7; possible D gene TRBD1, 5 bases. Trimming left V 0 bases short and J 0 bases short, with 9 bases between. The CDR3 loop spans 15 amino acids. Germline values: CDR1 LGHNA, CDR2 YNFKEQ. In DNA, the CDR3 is TGTGCCAGCAGCCAAGATCGACAGCGCTCCTACGAGCAGTACTTC. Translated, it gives CASSQDRQRSYEQYF.

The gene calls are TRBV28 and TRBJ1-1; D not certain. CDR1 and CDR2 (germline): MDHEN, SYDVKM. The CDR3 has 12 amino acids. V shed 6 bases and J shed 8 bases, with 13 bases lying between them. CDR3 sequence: CASRSTGREAFF. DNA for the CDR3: TGTGCCAGCAGAAGTACGGGAAGAGAAGCTTTCTTT.

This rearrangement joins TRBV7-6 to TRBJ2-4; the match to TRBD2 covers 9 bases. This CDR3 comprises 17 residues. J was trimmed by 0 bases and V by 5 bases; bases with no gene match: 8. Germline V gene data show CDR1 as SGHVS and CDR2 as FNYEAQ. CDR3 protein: CASSTLLAGSAKNIQYF. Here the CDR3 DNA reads TGTGCCAGCAGCACCTTACTAGCGGGCTCAGCCAAAAACATTCAGTACTTC.

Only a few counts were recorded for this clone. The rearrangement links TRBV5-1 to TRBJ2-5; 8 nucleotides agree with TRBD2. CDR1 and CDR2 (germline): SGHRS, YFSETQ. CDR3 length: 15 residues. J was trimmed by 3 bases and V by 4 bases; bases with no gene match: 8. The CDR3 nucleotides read TGCGCCAGCAGCGGGTCCGGGAGGGTCGAAGAGACCCAGTACTTC. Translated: CASSGSGRVEETQYF.

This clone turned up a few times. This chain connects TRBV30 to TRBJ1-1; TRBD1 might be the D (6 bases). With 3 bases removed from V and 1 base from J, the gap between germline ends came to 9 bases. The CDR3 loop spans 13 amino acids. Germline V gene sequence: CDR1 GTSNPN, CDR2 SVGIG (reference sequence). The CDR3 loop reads CAWRKQGNTEAFF. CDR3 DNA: TGTGCCTGGAGAAAACAGGGGAACACTGAAGCTTTCTTT.

This CDR3 is CASSLAGSGANVLTF. CDR3 DNA sequence: TGTGCCAGCAGCTTGGCAGGGTCTGGGGCCAACGTCCTGACTTTC. The rearrangement links TRBV7-2 to TRBJ2-6; tentatively, D is TRBD1 (5 bases). Per the germline V gene, CDR1 is SGHTA and CDR2 is FQGNSA. The V and J ends lost 3 bases and 1 base respectively, with 7 bases between them. The CDR3 length is 15 residues.

In nucleotides, the CDR3 is TGTGCCAGTAGTTTACAGAGTTCGAACACTGAAGCTTTCTTT. As protein: CASSLQSSNTEAFF. V is TRBV19 and J is TRBJ1-1; D ambiguous. Germline CDR1 is LNHDA and CDR2 is SQIVND (reference sequence). CDR3 length: 14 residues. Trimming stripped 5 bases from V and 1 base from J, with 11 bases between.